These 2 T cell receptor beta chains share one sample of origin, sequenced in a study of T cell responses to AZD1222 COVID-19 vaccine. Generated by immunoSEQ multiplex PCR, the TCRdb table keeps only in-frame clones and is missing some. Here the sample spans about 45,000 clones, 80% to 85% being singletons. The source material was peripheral blood, sampled 28 days after the second AZD1222 dose. The receptors shown here come from an adult who received the AZD1222 COVID-19 vaccine.

The count of this clone is one. The chain has TRBV4-2 and TRBJ2-5; possible D gene TRBD1, 5 bases. CDR1 is LGHNA and CDR2 is YNFKEQ in the germline V gene. The CDR3 has 15 residues. The V and J ends lost 0 bases and 5 bases respectively, with 13 bases between them. The CDR3 region has the DNA TGTGCCAGCAGCCAAGATCCAGGGCTAGGGGAGACCCAGTACTTC. It encodes CASSQDPGLGETQYF.

The chain is built from TRBV14 and TRBJ2-5, with 9 bases fitting TRBD1. This CDR3 spans 16 amino acids. The V gene end was trimmed by 4 bases and the J gene end by 4 bases; junction bases not matched to a gene: 10. The germline gives CDR1 SGHDN, CDR2 FVKESK. Here the CDR3 DNA reads TGTGCCAGCAGCCCCCCGGGACAGGGTGATCTAGAGACCCAGTACTTC. It specifies CASSPPGQGDLETQYF.